The 28 T cell receptor beta chains below all came from one sample that was sequenced in a study of cytomegalovirus exposure and HLA in healthy donors. Primers: 60 Vbeta forward and 13 Jbeta reverse. Method: immunoSEQ multiplex PCR; TCRdb's copy keeps in-frame clones and lacks some. The top ten clones hold 8% to 13% of a sample with 150,000 to 200,000 clones, roughly 70% of them seen once. The sample consisted of PBMCs. These receptors all come from a man aged 25 to 45 in good health and CMV-seropositive.

The gene calls are TRBV5-8 and TRBJ1-3; D is perhaps TRBD1 (5 bases). The germline V gene encodes CDR1 SGHTS and CDR2 YDEGEE. Trimming removed 0 bases at V and 3 bases at J, with 10 bases between. The CDR3 consists of 15 residues. CDR3 sequence reads: CASSLGQRDGNTIYF. CDR3 DNA sequence: TGTGCCAGCAGCTTGGGACAGAGAGATGGAAACACCATATATTTT.

The genes are TRBV27 and TRBJ1-2, with D perhaps TRBD1 (6 bases). The V gene lost 3 bases and the J gene lost 6 bases, with 11 bases spanning the gap. CDR1 is MNHEY and CDR2 is SMNVEV in the germline V gene (reference sequence). The CDR3 is 13 residues long. The DNA for the CDR3 is TGTGCCAGCAGTTTCACAGGGTCCAATGGCTACACCTTC. This codes for CASSFTGSNGYTF.

The chain has TRBV5-4 and TRBJ2-5, with 8 bases that match TRBD1. V lost 1 base and J lost 4; bases outside the gene matches: 3. CDR3 length: 14 residues. Germline CDR1 reads SGHNT; CDR2 reads YYREEE (reference sequence). The CDR3 DNA reads as TGTGCCAGCAGCTTGACAGGGGGGCCAGAGACCCAGTACTTC. Its protein product is CASSLTGGPETQYF.

The chain recombines TRBV28 with TRBJ2-1, with 8 nucleotides matching TRBD2. This CDR3 has 14 amino acids. Per germline, CDR1 MDHEN and CDR2 SYDVKM. V shed 8 bases and J 7 bases; nucleotides not matched to a gene: 10. The CDR3, as DNA: TGTGCCAGCCCTGCCAGCGGGAGTATGAATGAGCAGTTCTTC. Its translation: CASPASGSMNEQFF.

V gene TRBV11-3 combines with J gene TRBJ2-2; D possibly corresponds to TRBD2 (6 bases). Trimming cost V 0 bases and J 7 bases, with 15 bases left between them. This CDR3 comprises 16 residues. CDR1 is SGHNT and CDR2 is YENEEA in the germline V gene. The CDR3 region has the DNA TGTGCCAGCAGCTTAGATTTGCCAACCGGGGGCGGGGAGCTGTTTTTT. Residues: CASSLDLPTGGGELFF. Full variable domain (remainder filled in from reference TRBV11-3 and TRBJ2-2): EAGVVQSPRYKIIEKKQPVAFWCNPISGHNTLYWYLQNLGQGPELLIRYENEEAVDDSQLPKDRFSAERLKGVDSTLKIQPAELGDSAVYLCASSLDLPTGGGELFFGEGSRLTVL.

The CDR3 nucleotides read TGTGCCAGCAGTGAAGCCCCTAGCGGGAGGCTGATCTACGAGCAGTACTTC. Amino acid sequence: CASSEAPSGRLIYEQYF. The genes are TRBV2 and TRBJ2-7; 11 nucleotides line up with TRBD2. This CDR3 comprises 17 residues. Germline CDR1 reads SNHLY; CDR2 reads FYNNEI. V lost 0 bases, J lost 3 bases, and 7 bases stayed unmatched.

The gene calls are TRBV29-1 and TRBJ2-7, with 7 bases identical to TRBD2. Germline CDR1 reads SQVTM; CDR2 reads ANQGSEA. J was trimmed by 3 bases and V by 1 base; bases with no gene match: 3. This CDR3 is 13 amino acids long. The CDR3: CSVEVAGSYEQYF. CDR3 nucleotide sequence: TGCAGCGTTGAAGTAGCGGGCAGCTACGAGCAGTACTTC.

With regard to this clone: In the same sample, other DNA sequences code for this CDR3. The chain carries TRBV7-3 and TRBJ1-2, with 10 bases fitting TRBD1. With 5 bases clipped from V and 3 bases from J, the junction kept 3 bases outside the gene matches. Germline CDR1 SGHTA, CDR2 FQGTGA. The CDR3 length is 14 residues. The CDR3 protein is CASSPGQGDYGYTF. In DNA form, the CDR3 reads TGTGCCAGCAGCCCTGGACAGGGGGACTATGGCTACACCTTC.

This chain connects TRBV7-9 to TRBJ2-3, with D tentatively TRBD1 (5 bases). The germline V gene has CDR1 SEHNR and CDR2 FQNEAQ (reference sequence). Trimming removed 2 bases from V and 3 bases from J, with 6 bases in between. The CDR3 spans 13 residues. CDR3 residues: CASSLRQTDTQYF. The CDR3 DNA reads TGTGCCAGCAGCTTAAGACAGACAGATACGCAGTATTTT.

This clone was recorded only once. V gene TRBV5-1 combines with J gene TRBJ1-1, with 9 bases fitting TRBD1. Germline CDR1 and CDR2: SGHRS and YFSETQ. The CDR3 contains 15 residues. The V segment lost 3 bases and the J segment 0 bases; nucleotides outside the gene matches: 3. The CDR3 is CASSWGDRVNTEAFF. The CDR3, as DNA: TGCGCCAGCAGCTGGGGGGACAGGGTGAACACTGAAGCTTTCTTT.

V usage is TRBV9 and J usage is TRBJ2-1; 8 bases align to TRBD2. Germline lookup yields CDR1 SGDLS and CDR2 YYNGEE. V was pared by 3 bases and J by 6 bases, with 5 bases of the junction left unmatched. This CDR3 is 14 amino acids long. The CDR3 here is CASSGGLGGNEQFF. The CDR3 DNA reads TGTGCCAGCAGCGGGGGACTAGGGGGCAATGAGCAGTTCTTC. The full variable domain, with the rest looked up from reference TRBV9 and TRBJ2-1, is DSGVTQTPKHLITATGQRVTLRCSPRSGDLSVYWYQQSLDQGLQFLIQYYNGEERAKGNILERFSAQQFPDLHSELNLSSLELGDSALYFCASSGGLGGNEQFFGPGTRLTVL.

This clone was recorded a few times. This chain uses TRBV19 with TRBJ1-1, with unresolved D. The germline V gene encodes CDR1 LNHDA and CDR2 SQIVND (reference sequence). The CDR3 extends over 12 amino acids. Trimming left V 7 bases short and J 6 bases short, with 12 bases between. The CDR3 region is CASNSREAEAFF. In DNA form, the CDR3 reads TGTGCCAGTAATTCCCGGGAGGCTGAAGCTTTCTTT.

Notes on this clone: At one end, the junction sequence differs from germline, possibly due to a read error. CDR3: CAGSEPRGGGFNYGYTF. Here the CDR3 DNA reads TGCGCCGGCAGTGAGCCTCGGGGGGGAGGATTCAACTATGGCTACACCTTC. This sequence joins TRBV10-2 and TRBJ1-2, with D perhaps matching TRBD1 (5 bases). This CDR3 spans 17 amino acids. Germline loops: CDR1 WSHSY, CDR2 SAAADI.

The CDR3 nucleotides read TGCGCCAGCAGCCCGGACAGGGGGTATGGCTACACCTTC. The encoded protein is CASSPDRGYGYTF. The gene calls are TRBV5-1 and TRBJ1-2; 10 bases fit TRBD1. Looked up from germline, CDR1 is SGHRS and CDR2 is YFSETQ. CDR3 length: 13 amino acids. Germline trimming cut 4 bases from V and 5 bases from J; bases unmatched to any gene: 2.

This clone was observed a handful of times. The CDR3 region is CASSLGGFAEAFF. The CDR3, as DNA: TGTGCCAGCAGCCTAGGTGGTTTTGCTGAAGCTTTCTTT. This chain uses TRBV27 with TRBJ1-1; D remains ambiguous. Between the trimmed V and J ends, which lost 6 bases and 6 bases, there was a span of 14 bases. The germline CDR1 and CDR2 sequences are MNHEY and SMNVEV (reference sequence). This CDR3 is 13 amino acids long.

This chain joins TRBV19 and TRBJ2-1; 9 bases fit TRBD1. CDR3 size: 13 residues. Germline assignment: CDR1 LNHDA and CDR2 SQIVND (reference sequence). J was trimmed by 7 bases and V by 3 bases; bases with no gene match: 1. The CDR3 here is CASSIGQGNEQFF. CDR3 nucleotide sequence: TGTGCCAGTAGTATTGGACAGGGGAATGAGCAGTTCTTC.

The chain joins TRBV28 to TRBJ1-2; 7 positions agree with TRBD1. The CDR3 runs 15 residues. V was pared by 3 bases and J by 1 base, with 5 bases of the junction left unmatched. Germline assignment: CDR1 MDHEN and CDR2 SYDVKM. CDR3 sequence: CASSLGTANNYGYTF. The CDR3, as DNA: TGTGCCAGCAGTTTGGGGACAGCAAATAACTATGGCTACACCTTC.

V is TRBV6-9 and J is TRBJ2-5; 7 bases map to TRBD1. From germline, CDR1 is MNHGY and CDR2 SVAAGI. CDR3 length: 14 amino acids. Trimming removed 11 bases from V and 1 base from J; junction bases left unmatched: 10. The CDR3 loop is CAGLTGLIQETQYF. CDR3 nucleotides: TGTGCCGGATTGACAGGGCTTATCCAAGAGACCCAGTACTTC.

This chain links TRBV19 with TRBJ1-5; TRBD1 aligns across 7 bases. The germline CDR1 and CDR2 sequences are LNHDA and SQIVND (reference sequence). The CDR3 sequence is 13 residues long. V lost 9 bases to trimming and J lost 7 bases; unmatched junction nucleotides: 9. In DNA form, the CDR3 reads TGTGCCAGCACGACAGGGATGGTGCAGCCCCAGCATTTT. Amino acids: CASTTGMVQPQHF. The whole variable domain, filled in from reference TRBV19 and TRBJ1-5, reads DGGITQSPKYLFRKEGQNVTLSCEQNLNHDAMYWYRQDPGQGLRLIYYSQIVNDFQKGDIAEGYSVSREKKESFPLTVTSAQKNPTAFYLCASTTGMVQPQHFGDGTRLSIL.

This rearrangement joins TRBV27 to TRBJ2-1, with D uncertain. This CDR3 is 14 amino acids long. Trimming cost V 3 bases and J 4 bases, with 10 bases left between them. CDR1 and CDR2 from the germline V gene are MNHEY and SMNVEV (reference sequence). CDR3 DNA: TGTGCCAGCAGTTTCCGACAACCTTACAATGAGCAGTTCTTC. Protein product: CASSFRQPYNEQFF.

V usage is TRBV5-1 and J usage is TRBJ2-7; a weak D match, TRBD2 (5 bases). Germline-derived CDR1 and CDR2 are SGHRS and YFSETQ. Trimming removed 5 bases at V and 5 bases at J, with 20 bases between. CDR3 size: 15 residues. The CDR3 DNA sequence: TGCGCCAGCAGGTCTGTAGGCCTAGCCTTCGACGAGCAGTACTTC. As protein: CASRSVGLAFDEQYF.

The V and J genes are TRBV18 and TRBJ1-1; 12 nucleotides align to TRBD1. This CDR3 has 14 residues. Per germline, CDR1 KGHSH and CDR2 LQKENI. With V trimmed by 6 bases and J by 5 bases, 4 bases remained unmatched. The CDR3 loop reads CASSGQGAETEAFF. The CDR3 bases are TGTGCCAGCTCGGGACAGGGGGCCGAAACTGAAGCTTTCTTT.

The sample holds a few counts of this clone. This chain uses TRBV9 with TRBJ1-3, with no clear D. The V gene's germline CDR1 is SGDLS and CDR2 YYNGEE. V lost 8 bases and J lost 1, with 10 bases in between. This CDR3 has 13 residues. The CDR3 sequence is CASQTSSGNTIYF. CDR3 nucleotide sequence: TGTGCCAGTCAGACTTCATCTGGAAACACCATATATTTT. The full variable domain, in which reference TRBV9 and TRBJ1-3 provide the parts outside the CDR3, is DSGVTQTPKHLITATGQRVTLRCSPRSGDLSVYWYQQSLDQGLQFLIQYYNGEERAKGNILERFSAQQFPDLHSELNLSSLELGDSALYFCASQTSSGNTIYFGEGSWLTVV.

This clone was found once. The V and J genes are TRBV5-4 and TRBJ1-2; 8 bases are a match to TRBD1. The CDR3 totals 14 residues. V gave up 2 bases and J gave up 2 bases; unmatched junction bases: 2. CDR1 SGHNT and CDR2 YYREEE come from the germline V gene (reference sequence). The CDR3, as DNA: TGTGCCAGCAGCTTTGACAGGGGCAACTATGGCTACACCTTC. Translation gives CASSFDRGNYGYTF. Supplemented by reference TRBV5-4 and TRBJ1-2, the full variable domain reads ETGVTQSPTHLIKTRGQQVTLRCSSQSGHNTVSWYQQALGQGPQFIFQYYREEENGRGNFPPRFSGLQFPNYSSELNVNALELDDSALYLCASSFDRGNYGYTFGSGTRLTVV.

V gene TRBV2 combines with J gene TRBJ2-1; the match to TRBD2 covers 8 bases. Losses at the gene ends were 6 bases for V and 4 bases for J; bases not matched to a gene: 11. Germline V lookup: CDR1 SNHLY, CDR2 FYNNEI. This CDR3 is 16 amino acids long. The CDR3: CASRTTSAQKYNEQFF. Written as DNA, the CDR3 is TGTGCCAGCAGGACGACTAGCGCCCAGAAATACAATGAGCAGTTCTTC. The complete variable domain, with remaining parts taken from reference TRBV2 and TRBJ2-1, reads EPEVTQTPSHQVTQMGQEVILRCVPISNHLYFYWYRQILGQKVEFLVSFYNNEISEKSEIFDDQFSVERPDGSNFTLKIRSTKLEDSAMYFCASRTTSAQKYNEQFFGPGTRLTVL.

The rearrangement joins TRBV7-8 to TRBJ2-5, with unresolved D. The CDR3 length is 14 residues. Germline values: CDR1 SGHVS, CDR2 FQNEAQ. V was trimmed by 2 bases and J by 2 bases, leaving 9 bases between them. The CDR3 nucleotides read TGTGCCAGCAGCTTATTAGCACTTCAAGAGACCCAGTACTTC. Its protein is CASSLLALQETQYF.

The CDR3: CASSVEQYPYEQYF. DNA for the CDR3: TGTGCCAGCAGCGTAGAACAGTACCCCTACGAGCAGTACTTC. The V and J genes are TRBV9 and TRBJ2-7; D is undetermined. Germline loops: CDR1 SGDLS, CDR2 YYNGEE. The CDR3 runs 14 residues. Trimming removed 0 bases from V and 2 bases from J, with 9 bases in between. The full variable domain, in which reference TRBV9 and TRBJ2-7 provide the parts outside the CDR3, is DSGVTQTPKHLITATGQRVTLRCSPRSGDLSVYWYQQSLDQGLQFLIQYYNGEERAKGNILERFSAQQFPDLHSELNLSSLELGDSALYFCASSVEQYPYEQYFGPGTRLTVT.

This clone was counted a single time. The chain employs TRBV19 and TRBJ2-5, with D perhaps matching TRBD1 (5 bases). The CDR3 has 15 amino acids. Germline loops: CDR1 LNHDA, CDR2 SQIVND (reference sequence). Trimming took 6 bases from V and 1 from J, leaving 15 bases between them. CDR3 in DNA: TGTGCCAGTAGCTGGGAAAGGGGTCTCCAAGAGACCCAGTACTTC. It is translated as CASSWERGLQETQYF.